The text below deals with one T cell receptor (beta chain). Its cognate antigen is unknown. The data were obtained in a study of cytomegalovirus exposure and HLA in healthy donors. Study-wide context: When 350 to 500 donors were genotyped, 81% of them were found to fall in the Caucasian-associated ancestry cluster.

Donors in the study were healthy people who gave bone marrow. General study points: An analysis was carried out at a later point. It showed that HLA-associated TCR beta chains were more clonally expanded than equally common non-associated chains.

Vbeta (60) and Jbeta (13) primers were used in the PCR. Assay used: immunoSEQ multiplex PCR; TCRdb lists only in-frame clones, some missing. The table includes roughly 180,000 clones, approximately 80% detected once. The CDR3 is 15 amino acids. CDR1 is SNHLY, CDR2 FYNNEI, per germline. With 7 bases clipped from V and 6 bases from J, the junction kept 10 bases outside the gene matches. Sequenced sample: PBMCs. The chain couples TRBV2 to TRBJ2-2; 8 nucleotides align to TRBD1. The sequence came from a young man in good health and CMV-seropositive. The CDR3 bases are TGTGCCAGCAATTTCAGGACCAGGGGGCCCGGGGAGCTGTTTTTT. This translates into CASNFRTRGPGELFF.